The next 15 T cell receptor beta chains were all read from a single sample in a study of T cell repertoires in cytomegalovirus infection. TCRdb used MiXCR to reprocess the reads, holding one entry per CDR3 protein. The data contain around 180,000 distinct CDR3 sequences, about 21% of them seen just once; the ten biggest clones take up just under 3%. The sequencing sample was made of PBMCs. These receptors all stem from a human donor in good health (CMV status not recorded). Some clones in this sample may be carry-over from other donors' samples.

This clonotype was observed many times. The rearrangement links TRBV7-3 to TRBJ2-5, with 7 bases fitting TRBD1. CDR3 size: 13 residues. Germline CDR1 and CDR2: SGHTA and FQGTGA. The V segment lost 5 bases and the J segment 4 bases; nucleotides outside the gene matches: 4. DNA for the CDR3: TGTGCCAGCAGCCAGGGGGATGGAGAGACCCAGTACTTC. Its translation: CASSQGDGETQYF.

The chain links TRBV7-8 to TRBJ2-7; 12 nucleotides agree with TRBD2. This CDR3 region has 20 residues. V was pared by 4 bases and J by 4 bases, with 20 bases of the junction left unmatched. Per the germline V gene, CDR1 is SGHVS and CDR2 is FQNEAQ. As DNA, the CDR3 is TGTGCCAGCAGCTCAGCTCCCGGGACTAGCGGGTCGGATTCACCTTACGAGCAGTACTTC. Translating it yields CASSSAPGTSGSDSPYEQYF.

This clonotype showed up many times. J is TRBJ1-5 and V is TRBV7-9, with D uncertain. The V gene's germline CDR1 is SEHNR and CDR2 FQNEAQ (reference sequence). The CDR3 consists of 14 residues. V lost 6 bases and J lost 1, with 10 bases in between. In DNA, the CDR3 is TGTGCCAGCAGTCCTGACGGGAGCAATCAGCCCCAGCATTTT. It yields the protein CASSPDGSNQPQHF.

This sequence joins TRBV28 and TRBJ2-7, with D unclear. From germline, CDR1 is MDHEN and CDR2 SYDVKM. Trimming cost V 8 bases and J 0 bases, with 20 bases left between them. The CDR3 is 16 residues long. The CDR3 region is CASRPLLGTSSYEQYF. DNA of the CDR3: TGTGCCAGCCGCCCCCTTTTGGGCACGAGCTCCTACGAGCAGTACTTC.

This clonotype was seen ten or more times. The rearrangement uses TRBV7-2 and TRBJ1-1; 7 nucleotides match TRBD1. Per germline, CDR1 SGHTA and CDR2 FQGNSA. V shed 4 bases and J 1 base; nucleotides not matched to a gene: 3. CDR3 length: 14 residues. The CDR3 loop reads CASSWGQTNTEAFF. The DNA for the CDR3 is TGTGCCAGCAGCTGGGGACAGACGAACACTGAAGCTTTCTTT.

The V and J genes are TRBV2 and TRBJ2-7, with TRBD2 as a possible D gene (5 bases). This CDR3 is 14 amino acids long. Germline-derived CDR1 and CDR2 are SNHLY and FYNNEI. V was pared by 0 bases and J by 2 bases, with 8 bases between. The CDR3 DNA sequence: TGTGCCAGCAGTGAAGCCTGGGGAGCCTACGAGCAGTACTTC. Translated: CASSEAWGAYEQYF.

The rearrangement links TRBV20-1 to TRBJ2-1; 11 nucleotides match TRBD2. This CDR3 is built from 16 residues. With V trimmed by 1 base and J by 3 bases, 5 bases remained unmatched. In germline, CDR1 is DFQATT, CDR2 SNEGSKA (reference sequence). CDR3 amino acids: CSARVTSGSNYNEQFF. The CDR3 nucleotides are TGCAGTGCTAGAGTAACTAGCGGGAGTAACTACAATGAGCAGTTCTTC.

V and J are TRBV29-1 and TRBJ2-7, with 13 bases lining up with TRBD2. Germline trimming cut 8 bases from V and 2 bases from J; bases unmatched to any gene: 6. The CDR3 is 14 amino acids. Per the germline V gene, CDR1 is SQVTM and CDR2 is ANQGSEA. CDR3 amino acids: CSIRTSGSTYEQYF. The CDR3 nucleotides read TGCAGCATCCGGACTAGCGGGAGTACCTACGAGCAGTACTTC.

V gene TRBV20-1 combines with J gene TRBJ1-2; no firm D call. The CDR3 runs to 12 residues. Per germline, CDR1 DFQATT and CDR2 SNEGSKA (reference sequence). V lost 5 bases, J lost 0 bases, and 7 bases lay in between. The CDR3 nucleotides read TGCAGTGCTCCATGGACTAACTATGGCTACACCTTC. It yields the protein CSAPWTNYGYTF.

Ten or more counts support this clonotype. This chain uses TRBV7-2 with TRBJ1-2; 8 bases line up with TRBD1. Trimming removed 5 bases from V and 8 bases from J; junction bases left unmatched: 13. This CDR3 is 15 amino acids long. Germline V lookup: CDR1 SGHTA, CDR2 FQGNSA. DNA of the CDR3: TGTGCCAGCAGCGTAGGGGGCGACAGGGGCGGAGGCTACACCTTC. Protein product: CASSVGGDRGGGYTF.

This clonotype was recorded many times. J is TRBJ1-2 and V is TRBV28; 7 bases agree with TRBD1. The CDR3 loop spans 14 amino acids. CDR1 and CDR2 (germline): MDHEN, SYDVKM. Trimming took 6 bases from V and 7 from J; bases not matched to a gene: 11. This CDR3 reads CASRSGQVVTGYTF. CDR3 DNA sequence: TGTGCCAGCAGGTCAGGACAGGTTGTGACTGGCTACACCTTC.

This clonotype has ten or more counts. The chain links TRBV7-2 to TRBJ2-2; D gene unclear. The CDR3 covers 12 residues. Germline values: CDR1 SGHTA, CDR2 FQGNSA. V dropped 3 bases and J dropped 8 bases, with 7 bases sitting between them. CDR3 region: CASSFVSGELFF. For the CDR3, the DNA is TGTGCCAGCAGCTTTGTGTCGGGGGAGCTGTTTTTT.

This sequence joins TRBV6-2 or TRBV6-3 and TRBJ2-5, with 7 bases aligning to TRBD1. The CDR3 runs 17 residues. V lost 1 base and J lost 3; bases outside the gene matches: 11. Germline loops: CDR1 MNHEY, CDR2 SVGEGT. CDR3 region: CASSYFLGQVEKETQYF. CDR3 nucleotide sequence: TGTGCCAGCAGTTACTTCCTCGGACAGGTGGAAAAAGAGACCCAGTACTTC.

About this clonotype itself: This may arise from a read error, as a much more abundant clone is one base away. This chain joins TRBV5-1 and TRBJ2-1, with D perhaps TRBD1 (6 bases). This CDR3 is built from 15 residues. Trimming removed 0 bases at V and 5 bases at J, with 12 bases between. The germline V gene has CDR1 SGHRS and CDR2 YFSETQ. The CDR3 nucleotides are TGCGCCAGCAGCTTGGCCGGGTCAGGGGACAATGAGCAGTTCTTC. This gives the protein CASSLAGSGDNEQFF.

The gene calls are TRBV19 and TRBJ2-6; D unclear. With 8 bases removed from V and 2 bases from J, the gap between germline ends came to 10 bases. The CDR3 spans 14 residues. Germline loops: CDR1 LNHDA, CDR2 SQIVND (reference sequence). CDR3 sequence: CASRGRAGANVLTF. As DNA, the CDR3 is TGTGCCAGTCGAGGAAGGGCTGGGGCCAACGTCCTGACTTTC. The full variable domain, in which reference TRBV19 and TRBJ2-6 provide the parts outside the CDR3, is DGGITQSPKYLFRKEGQNVTLSCEQNLNHDAMYWYRQDPGQGLRLIYYSQIVNDFQKGDIAEGYSVSREKKESFPLTVTSAQKNPTAFYLCASRGRAGANVLTFGAGSRLTVL.